Sequencing of this TCR beta chain was carried out in a study of response to subunit inactivated influenza vaccine. This clonotype turned up a few times. Antigen: not known. Points from the study as a whole: Authors suggested few new T cells are recruited by each seasonal influenza vaccination.

V was cut by 1 base and J by 5 bases, with 9 bases left in between. The CDR3 is 13 amino acids. The germline gives CDR1 DFQATT, CDR2 SNEGSKA (reference sequence). TCRdb processed the RT-PCR reads anew with MiXCR; each CDR3 protein has one entry. The table has more than 450,000 distinct CDR3 sequences, roughly 8.2% seen once. The receptor comes from a man aged 45 to 75 who received an inactivated influenza vaccine. J is TRBJ1-5 and V is TRBV20-1; the D gene is possibly TRBD1 (5 bases). This specimen consisted of PBMCs from blood, obtained less than 30 months after vaccination. In nucleotides, the CDR3 is TGCAGTGCTAGAGCGGACACCCATCAGCCCCAGCATTTT. It is translated as CSARADTHQPQHF.